Listed below are T cell receptor beta chains from one sample, sequenced in a study of cytomegalovirus exposure and HLA in healthy donors. Assay: immunoSEQ multiplex PCR; the TCRdb copy retains only in-frame clones and omits some. Of 70,000 or so clones in the sample, approximately 90% are singletons; the top ten hold 9.5% to 13%. The sequencing input was PBMCs. The origin of the receptors is a woman in her 30s in good health and CMV-seropositive. Each CDR3 is given with its conserved first and last residue. D genes are given only for firm matches. A row's size may be missing; if present it is once, few, many or a size class.

TRBD2	TRBV5-1	-	TRBJ2-1	CASSLSGGYNEQFF	TGCGCCAGCAGCTTGTCGGGAGGCTACAATGAGCAGTTCTTC
-	TRBV7-8	-	TRBJ1-2	CASSFDGGKYGYTF	TGTGCCAGCAGCTTCGACGGGGGGAAGTATGGCTACACCTTC
TRBD2	TRBV2	-	TRBJ2-1	CASSVPSGSYNEQFF	TGTGCCAGCAGTGTGCCTAGCGGGAGCTACAATGAGCAGTTCTTC
-	TRBV5-4	-	TRBJ2-7	CASSGTRGYEQYF	TGTGCCAGCAGCGGAACCAGGGGCTACGAGCAGTACTTC
TRBD1	TRBV5-4	-	TRBJ1-4	CASSQGTDFGKLFF	TGTGCCAGCAGCCAAGGGACAGACTTCGGAAAACTGTTTTTT
TRBD1	TRBV7-9	-	TRBJ2-2	CASSPWTGGIPGELFF	TGTGCCAGCAGCCCTTGGACAGGGGGGATTCCCGGGGAGCTGTTTTTT
TRBD1	TRBV7-3	-	TRBJ2-3	CASSLDRHTDTQYF	TGTGCCAGCAGCCTGGACAGGCACACAGATACGCAGTATTTT
TRBD2	TRBV30	-	TRBJ2-5	CARRTSGSGETQYF	TGTGCCCGCCGGACTAGCGGGAGTGGAGAGACCCAGTACTTC
TRBD1	TRBV6-5	few	TRBJ1-1	CASRATGELAEAFF	TGTGCCAGCAGGGCGACAGGGGAACTAGCTGAAGCTTTCTTT
-	TRBV6-6	-	TRBJ1-1	CASSPQSGRGEAFF	TGTGCCAGCAGTCCTCAGAGCGGGAGGGGTGAAGCTTTCTTT
-	TRBV7-9	-	TRBJ2-5	CASSLSGEETQYF	TGTGCCAGCAGCTTATCAGGTGAAGAGACCCAGTACTTC
-	TRBV5-1	-	TRBJ1-1	CASSVTEVNTEAFF	TGCGCCAGCAGCGTGACAGAGGTGAACACTGAAGCTTTCTTT
TRBD2	TRBV27	-	TRBJ2-7	CASAGGRAYEQYF	TGTGCCAGCGCGGGGGGACGCGCCTACGAGCAGTACTTC
-	TRBV7-6	-	TRBJ2-3	CASSLRGGTDTQYF	TGTGCCAGCAGCTTACGGGGAGGCACAGATACGCAGTATTTT
-	TRBV10-3	-	TRBJ2-1	CAISESGYNEQFF	TGTGCCATCAGTGAGTCCGGCTACAATGAGCAGTTCTTC
TRBD1	TRBV5-1	-	TRBJ2-1	CASSPRGQGFLSYNEQFF	TGCGCCAGCAGCCCCCGGGGACAGGGTTTCCTCTCCTACAATGAGCAGTTCTTC
-	TRBV18	few	TRBJ1-1	CASSPGGGGNTEAFF	TGTGCCAGCTCCCCGGGGGGGGGAGGGAACACTGAAGCTTTCTTT
-	TRBV28	-	TRBJ1-1	CASRIRPQVNTEAFF	TGTGCCAGCAGGATCCGTCCGCAGGTGAACACTGAAGCTTTCTTT
TRBD2	TRBV29-1	-	TRBJ2-2	CSVGGRGTGELFF	TGCAGCGTTGGCGGGAGGGGGACCGGGGAGCTGTTTTTT
TRBD2	TRBV5-4	-	TRBJ2-5	CASSRGGASGRETQYF	TGTGCCAGCAGCCGGGGGGGGGCTAGCGGGAGAGAGACCCAGTACTTC
TRBD2	TRBV9	-	TRBJ2-1	CASSWGLATYNEQFF	TGTGCCAGCAGCTGGGGACTAGCGACATACAATGAGCAGTTCTTC
TRBD2	TRBV5-1	-	TRBJ2-1	CASSFSGPTDEQFF	TGCGCCAGCAGCTTTAGCGGGCCTACCGATGAGCAGTTCTTC
-	TRBV18	once	TRBJ1-1	CASSPGSFDTEAFF	TGTGCCAGCTCACCAGGTAGCTTCGACACTGAAGCTTTCTTT
TRBD2	TRBV7-9	-	TRBJ2-1	CASSPTSGSKLDEQFF	TGTGCCAGCAGCCCCACTAGCGGGAGTAAGTTGGATGAGCAGTTCTTC
-	TRBV9	-	TRBJ2-7	CASSPQGGSYEQYF	TGTGCCAGCAGCCCCCAGGGGGGTTCCTACGAGCAGTACTTC
TRBD1	TRBV28	-	TRBJ2-7	CASSAGTGPYEQYF	TGTGCCAGCTCCGCAGGGACAGGCCCCTACGAGCAGTACTTC
TRBD1	TRBV11-2	-	TRBJ2-1	CASSLVKGAGNEQFF	TGTGCCAGCAGCTTAGTTAAGGGGGCGGGCAATGAGCAGTTCTTC
TRBD2	TRBV29-1	-	TRBJ2-3	CSVEGGLPDTQYF	TGCAGCGTTGAGGGAGGGCTCCCAGATACGCAGTATTTT
-	TRBV7-9	-	TRBJ2-7	CASSPQAWGSYEQYF	TGTGCCAGCAGCCCACAGGCTTGGGGCTCCTACGAGCAGTACTTC
TRBD1	TRBV6-5	-	TRBJ1-4	CASGYNRGQAEKLFF	TGTGCCAGCGGGTACAACAGGGGGCAGGCTGAAAAACTGTTTTTT
-	TRBV27	-	TRBJ1-1	CASSFSMNTEAFF	TGTGCCAGCAGTTTCTCTATGAACACTGAAGCTTTCTTT
-	TRBV5-4	-	TRBJ1-1	CASSRQALNTEAFF	TGTGCCAGCAGCCGACAGGCTCTGAACACTGAAGCTTTCTTT
-	TRBV5-4	-	TRBJ2-7	CASSLSPQRVGYEQYF	TGTGCCAGCAGCTTGAGCCCCCAGCGTGTAGGCTACGAGCAGTACTTC
TRBD2	TRBV25-1	-	TRBJ2-1	CASSPVGLAAYNEQFF	TGTGCCAGCAGTCCCGTGGGACTAGCGGCTTACAATGAGCAGTTCTTC
TRBD1	TRBV6-1	-	TRBJ1-1	CASRKTGWYGTEAFF	TGTGCCAGCAGGAAGACAGGGTGGTATGGCACTGAAGCTTTCTTT
TRBD1	TRBV19	-	TRBJ1-1	CASSMGGTGGNTEAFF	TGTGCCAGTAGTATGGGCGGGACAGGGGGGAACACTGAAGCTTTCTTT
TRBD1	TRBV2	-	TRBJ1-2	CASSTGGGGYTF	TGTGCCAGCAGTACAGGGGGAGGAGGCTACACCTTC
TRBD2	TRBV28	-	TRBJ2-7	CASSLRSGVSSYEQYF	TGTGCCAGCAGTTTACGGAGCGGGGTTAGCTCCTACGAGCAGTACTTC